Listed here are 11 T cell receptor beta chains from one sample, sequenced in a study of monozygotic twins with inflammatory bowel disease. TCRdb reprocessed the 5' RACE reads, with one entry per CDR3 protein and no DNA. The table lists about 380,000 distinct CDR3 sequences, with just over 2.5% in the top ten. Sequencing was performed on blood. All receptors come from a human donor with ulcerative colitis or Crohn's disease, or a healthy co-twin of an affected twin (not recorded which).

V is TRBV18 and J is TRBJ2-5; TCRdb gives TRBD1 as the D gene, but with no DNA this cannot be confirmed. The V gene's germline CDR1 is KGHSH and CDR2 LQKENI. The CDR3 is 14 residues long. The CDR3 here is CASSGRRVQETQYF. Combining the CDR3 with reference TRBV18 and TRBJ2-5 gives the whole variable domain NAGVMQNPRHLVRRRGQEARLRCSPMKGHSHVYWYRQLPEEGLKFMVYLQKENIIDESGMPKERFSAEFPKEGPSILRIQQVVRGDSAAYFCASSGRRVQETQYFGPGTRLLVL.

The chain employs TRBV7-9 and TRBJ2-3. Per the germline V gene, CDR1 is SEHNR and CDR2 is FQNEAQ (reference sequence). This CDR3 has 11 amino acids. CDR3 residues: CASRPFDTQYF.

V and J are TRBV15 and TRBJ2-1. Germline CDR1 and CDR2: LNHNV and YYDKDF (reference sequence). The CDR3 sequence is 13 residues long. This chain's CDR3 is CATREVSYNEQFF.

The V gene is TRBV19, the J gene TRBJ1-5; TCRdb designates TRBD1, a call that cannot be tested without DNA. From germline, CDR1 is LNHDA and CDR2 SQIVND (reference sequence). CDR3 length: 16 residues. The CDR3 protein is CASSEWTGGGDQPQHF.

This rearrangement joins TRBV7-3 to TRBJ2-1; the TCRdb call, TRBD1, lacks DNA for checking. The germline CDR1 and CDR2 sequences are SGHTA and FQGTGA. The CDR3 loop spans 16 amino acids. The CDR3 sequence: CASSLMAGAGYNEQFF.

V gene TRBV6-2 or TRBV6-3 combines with J gene TRBJ1-3. The CDR3 is made up of 14 amino acids. CDR1 and CDR2 (germline): MNHEY, SVGEGT. CDR3 sequence: CASFYRVSGNTIYF.

The V and J genes are TRBV6-5 and TRBJ1-1. CDR1 MNHEY and CDR2 SVGAGI come from the germline V gene. This CDR3 is built from 17 residues. The CDR3 loop reads CASSYGVDEVSHTEAFF.

V and J are TRBV7-2 and TRBJ2-1; TCRdb's D call of TRBD1 is untestable without DNA. The CDR3 sequence is 14 residues long. CDR1 is SGHTA and CDR2 is FQGNSA in the germline V gene. CDR3 amino acids: CASSFLRTKNEQFF.

The chain has TRBV4-1 and TRBJ1-2; without DNA, the TCRdb call of TRBD1 cannot be checked. The CDR3 is 15 residues long. Germline V gene data show CDR1 as MGHRA and CDR2 as YSYEKL. CDR3 loop: CASSLSPGVDYGYTF.

The rearrangement joins TRBV30 to TRBJ2-7; with no DNA, the TCRdb D assignment of TRBD1 cannot be verified. The length of the CDR3 is 17 residues. Per the germline V gene, CDR1 is GTSNPN and CDR2 is SVGIG (reference sequence). The chain's CDR3 is CAWSVQTGQWGSYEQYF.

The rearrangement links TRBV21-1 to TRBJ2-2; TCRdb calls TRBD1, which cannot be checked without DNA. TRBV21-1 is flagged as a pseudogene. The CDR3 spans 17 residues. CDR3 protein: CASSKERGQEYTGELFF.